Listed below are T cell receptor beta chains from one sample, sequenced in a study of response to subunit inactivated influenza vaccine. TCRdb fed the RT-PCR reads into MiXCR, producing one record per CDR3 protein. The table lists hundreds of thousands of distinct CDR3 sequences, about a sixth of them singletons. The sample consisted of PBMCs from blood, taken 12 days after vaccination. The receptors derive from a man aged 50 to 60 who received an inactivated influenza vaccine. The CDR3 runs from the conserved cysteine through the conserved F or W. A D gene is named only where the DNA matches it firmly. Size values are once, few and many counts, or a class for expanded clones, and some rows have none.

J gene	clone size	D gene	V gene	CDR3 DNA	CDR3 protein
TRBJ2-1	.	TRBD1	TRBV25-1	TGTGCCAGCACCTGGGACAGGTCAAAGGAGGGTGAGCAGTTCTTC	CASTWDRSKEGEQFF
TRBJ2-1	.	TRBD2	TRBV29-1	TGCAGCGTTGAAGATCTTCAGGAGGCTAGCGGGAGGGACGGAGAGCAGTTCTTC	CSVEDLQEASGRDGEQFF
TRBJ1-5	many	.	TRBV5-1	TGCGCCAGCAGCCTCCTTTCGGGACAGCCCCAGCATTTT	CASSLLSGQPQHF
TRBJ2-5	few	TRBD1	TRBV28	TGTGCCAGCAGTGGACAGGAGTCCCAAGAGACCCAGTACTTC	CASSGQESQETQYF
TRBJ2-7	.	TRBD2	TRBV7-2	TGTGCCAGCAGCTCGGGGGGGTATGCCCTGGGGGAGCAGTACTTC	CASSSGGYALGEQYF
TRBJ2-7	.	TRBD1	TRBV5-1	TGCGCCAGCAGTAACGGACAGGGGCCCTACGAGCAGTACTTC	CASSNGQGPYEQYF
TRBJ1-3	few	.	TRBV4-1	TGCGCCAGCAGCCAAGATCTGGTAATCAACTCTGGAAACACCATATATTTT	CASSQDLVINSGNTIYF
TRBJ2-3	many	TRBD2	TRBV5-1	TGCGCCAGCAGCTTGGGACTAGCGGAAAGCACAGATACGCAGTATTTT	CASSLGLAESTDTQYF
TRBJ2-5	.	TRBD1	TRBV20-1	TGCAGTGCACCTGAGACAGGGTCCCAAGAGACCCAGTACTTC	CSAPETGSQETQYF
TRBJ2-2	.	TRBD2	TRBV28	TGTGCCAGCAGTTTACTTTCCGGGACTAGCGGGACGAACACCGGGGAGCTGTTTTTT	CASSLLSGTSGTNTGELFF
TRBJ2-7	few	TRBD2	TRBV6-1	TGTGCCAGCAACAAAGGGGGACTAGCGGGGTCCGAGCAGTACTTC	CASNKGGLAGSEQYF
TRBJ2-3	.	.	TRBV15	TGTGCCACCAGTGAGTGGGATAGCACAGATACGCAGTATTTT	CATSEWDSTDTQYF
TRBJ2-7	.	TRBD1	TRBV7-2	TGTGCCAGCAGCTTATCGGACAGGGGCTACGAGCAGTACTTC	CASSLSDRGYEQYF
TRBJ2-3	once	TRBD2	TRBV27	TGTGCCAGCAGTTTCTGGGGGACTAGCGGGGGTACAGATACGCAGTATTTT	CASSFWGTSGGTDTQYF
TRBJ2-2	.	TRBD1	TRBV7-9	TGTGCCAGCAGGCGAACTCCGGGACAGGTCCCTCCCGGGGAGCTGTTTTTT	CASRRTPGQVPPGELFF
TRBJ1-6	few	.	TRBV21-1	TGTGCCAGCAGCAAAGAGGCGGTGTTGGATTCACCCCTCCACTTT	CASSKEAVLDSPLHF
TRBJ1-5	few	.	TRBV20-1	TGCAGTGCTAGAGAGTCCGGGCCGAGCAATCAGCCCCAGCATTTT	CSARESGPSNQPQHF
TRBJ2-1	.	.	TRBV6-2/TRBV6-3	TGTGCCAGCAGTCCCTACGGAGGGAATGAGCAGTTCTTC	CASSPYGGNEQFF
TRBJ2-3	few	.	TRBV5-6	TGTGCCAGCAGCTACGAGTCGAGGGATACGCAGTATTTT	CASSYESRDTQYF